This TCR beta chain is drawn from a study of T cell responses to AZD1222 COVID-19 vaccine. About the research overall: The study pooled second doses at about 4 or about 12 weeks.

Worth noting for this clone: The antigen is unknown.

TCRdb's copy holds only in-frame clones and misses some; the assay was immunoSEQ multiplex PCR. The repertoire holds 100,000 to 150,000 clones, with over 70% as singletons. Germline V lookup: CDR1 SGHTA, CDR2 FQGNSA. Trimming shortened V by 4 bases and J by 8 bases, and 14 bases separated the two germline ends. The CDR3 spans 13 residues. General study points: A mostly white British donor set with more females was recruited, and clonal diversity was possibly underestimated.

The chain combines TRBV7-2 with TRBJ1-1; tentatively, D is TRBD1 (5 bases). The sequencing used peripheral blood, collected on day 0 of AZD1222 vaccination. The TCR comes from an adult in good health. The CDR3 DNA follows: TGTGCCAGCAGCTGGGGGGGACGCGGAGAAGCTTTCTTT. Translated: CASSWGGRGEAFF.